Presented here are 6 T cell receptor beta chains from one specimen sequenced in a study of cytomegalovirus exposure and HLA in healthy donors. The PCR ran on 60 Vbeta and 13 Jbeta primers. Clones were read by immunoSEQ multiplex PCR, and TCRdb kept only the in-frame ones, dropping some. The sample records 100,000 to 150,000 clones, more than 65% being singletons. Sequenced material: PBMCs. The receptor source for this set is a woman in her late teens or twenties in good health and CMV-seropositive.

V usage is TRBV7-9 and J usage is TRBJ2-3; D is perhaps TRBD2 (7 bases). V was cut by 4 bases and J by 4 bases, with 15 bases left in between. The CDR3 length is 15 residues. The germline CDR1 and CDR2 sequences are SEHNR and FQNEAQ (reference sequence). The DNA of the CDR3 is TGTGCCAGCAGCTCCGTTGTGGGGGGGCCAGATACGCAGTATTTT. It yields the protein CASSSVVGGPDTQYF.

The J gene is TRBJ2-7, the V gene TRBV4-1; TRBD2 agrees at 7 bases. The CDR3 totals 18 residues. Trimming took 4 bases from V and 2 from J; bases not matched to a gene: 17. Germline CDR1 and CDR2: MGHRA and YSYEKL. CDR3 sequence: CASSPLAFSGLSPYEQYF. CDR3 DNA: TGCGCCAGCAGCCCCCTAGCATTTTCGGGACTAAGCCCCTACGAGCAGTACTTC.

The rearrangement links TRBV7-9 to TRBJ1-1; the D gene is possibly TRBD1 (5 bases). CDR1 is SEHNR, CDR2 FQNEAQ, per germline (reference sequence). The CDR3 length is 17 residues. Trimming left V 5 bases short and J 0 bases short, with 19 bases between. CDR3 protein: CASSGMAGTAMNTEAFF. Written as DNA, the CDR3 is TGTGCCAGCAGCGGGATGGCCGGGACTGCCATGAACACTGAAGCTTTCTTT.

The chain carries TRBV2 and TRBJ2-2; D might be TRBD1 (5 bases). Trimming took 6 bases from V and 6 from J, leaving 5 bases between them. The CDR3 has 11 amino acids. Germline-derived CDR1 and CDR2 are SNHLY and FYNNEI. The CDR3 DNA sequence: TGTGCCAGCAGAGGGGCCGGGGAGCTGTTTTTT. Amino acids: CASRGAGELFF.

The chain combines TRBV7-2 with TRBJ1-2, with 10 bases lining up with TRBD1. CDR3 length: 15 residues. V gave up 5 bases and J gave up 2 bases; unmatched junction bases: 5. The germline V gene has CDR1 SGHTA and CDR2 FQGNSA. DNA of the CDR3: TGTGCCAGCAGCGTGGACAGGGGGACGAACTATGGCTACACCTTC. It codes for CASSVDRGTNYGYTF.

CDR3 sequence reads: CASSPLPGQGVGETQYF. CDR3 in DNA: TGTGCCAGCAGCCCCCTACCGGGACAGGGGGTGGGCGAGACCCAGTACTTC. The rearrangement uses TRBV7-9 and TRBJ2-5, with 11 bases fitting TRBD1. Germline V CDR1 and CDR2: SEHNR, FQNEAQ (reference sequence). The V and J ends lost 5 bases and 5 bases, in that order; junction bases with no gene match: 13. The CDR3 contains 17 residues.